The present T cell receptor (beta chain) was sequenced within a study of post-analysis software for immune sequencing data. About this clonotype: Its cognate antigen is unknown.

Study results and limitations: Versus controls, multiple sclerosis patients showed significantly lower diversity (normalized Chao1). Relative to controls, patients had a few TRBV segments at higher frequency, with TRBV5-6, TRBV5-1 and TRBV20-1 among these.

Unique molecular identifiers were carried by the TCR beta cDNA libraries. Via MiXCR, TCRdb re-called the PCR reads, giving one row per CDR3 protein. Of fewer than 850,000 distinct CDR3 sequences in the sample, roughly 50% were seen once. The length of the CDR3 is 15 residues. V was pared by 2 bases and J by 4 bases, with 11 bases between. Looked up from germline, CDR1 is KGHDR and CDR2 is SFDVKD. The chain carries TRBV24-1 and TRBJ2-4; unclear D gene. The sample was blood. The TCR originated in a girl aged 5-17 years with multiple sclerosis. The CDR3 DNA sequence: TGTGCCACCAGTGATTCCACCAGAGCTAAAAACATTCAGTACTTC. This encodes CATSDSTRAKNIQYF.